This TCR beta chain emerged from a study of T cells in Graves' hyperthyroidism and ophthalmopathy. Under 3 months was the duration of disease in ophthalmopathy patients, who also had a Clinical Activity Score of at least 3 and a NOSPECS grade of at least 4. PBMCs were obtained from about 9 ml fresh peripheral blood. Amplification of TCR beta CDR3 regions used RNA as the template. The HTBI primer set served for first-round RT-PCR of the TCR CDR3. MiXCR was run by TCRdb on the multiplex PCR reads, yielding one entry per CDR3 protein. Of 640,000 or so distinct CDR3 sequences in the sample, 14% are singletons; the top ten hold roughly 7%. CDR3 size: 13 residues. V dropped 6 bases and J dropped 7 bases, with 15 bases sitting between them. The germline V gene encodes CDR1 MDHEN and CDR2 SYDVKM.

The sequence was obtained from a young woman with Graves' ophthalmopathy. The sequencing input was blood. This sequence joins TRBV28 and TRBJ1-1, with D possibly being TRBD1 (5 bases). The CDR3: CASSEPTAYEAFF. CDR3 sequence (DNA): TGTGCCAGCAGCGAACCGACAGCTTATGAAGCTTTCTTT. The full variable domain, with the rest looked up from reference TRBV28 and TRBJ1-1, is DVKVTQSSRYLVKRTGEKVFLECVQDMDHENMFWYRQDPGLGLRLIYFSYDVKMKEKGDIPEGYSVSREKKERFSLILESASTNQTSMYLCASSEPTAYEAFFGQGTRLTVV.